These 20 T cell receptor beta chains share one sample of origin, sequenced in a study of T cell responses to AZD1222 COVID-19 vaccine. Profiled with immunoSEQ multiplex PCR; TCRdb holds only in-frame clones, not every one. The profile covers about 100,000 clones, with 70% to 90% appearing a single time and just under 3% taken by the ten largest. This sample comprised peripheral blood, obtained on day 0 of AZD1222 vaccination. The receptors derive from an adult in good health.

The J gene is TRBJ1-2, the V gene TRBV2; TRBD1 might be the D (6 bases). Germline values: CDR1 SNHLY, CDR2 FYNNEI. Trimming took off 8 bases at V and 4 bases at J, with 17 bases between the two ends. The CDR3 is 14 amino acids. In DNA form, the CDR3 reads TGTGCCAGCCAAAATAGACAGGACTTCTATGGCTACACCTTC. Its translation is CASQNRQDFYGYTF.

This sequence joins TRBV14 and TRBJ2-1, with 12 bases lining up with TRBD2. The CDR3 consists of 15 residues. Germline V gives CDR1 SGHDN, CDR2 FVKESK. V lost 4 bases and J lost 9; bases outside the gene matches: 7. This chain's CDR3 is CASSRGLAGRVEQFF. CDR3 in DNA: TGTGCCAGCAGCCGCGGACTAGCGGGGAGGGTTGAGCAGTTCTTC.

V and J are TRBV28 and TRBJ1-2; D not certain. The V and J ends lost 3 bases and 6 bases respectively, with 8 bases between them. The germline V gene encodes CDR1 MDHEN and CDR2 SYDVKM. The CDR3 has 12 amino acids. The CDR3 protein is CASSFRGNGYTF. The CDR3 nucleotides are TGTGCCAGCAGTTTTCGAGGGAATGGCTACACCTTC.

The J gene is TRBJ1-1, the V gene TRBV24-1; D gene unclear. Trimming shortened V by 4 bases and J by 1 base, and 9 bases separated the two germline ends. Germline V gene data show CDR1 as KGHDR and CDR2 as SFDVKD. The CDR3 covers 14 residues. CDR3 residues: CATSDPRQNTEAFF. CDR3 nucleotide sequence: TGTGCCACCAGTGACCCTCGGCAGAACACTGAAGCTTTCTTT.

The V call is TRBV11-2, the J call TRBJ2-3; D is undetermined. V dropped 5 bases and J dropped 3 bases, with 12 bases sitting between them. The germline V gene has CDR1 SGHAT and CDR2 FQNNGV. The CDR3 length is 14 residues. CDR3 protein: CASSLSPRTDTQYF. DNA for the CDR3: TGTGCCAGCAGCCTAAGCCCCCGAACAGATACGCAGTATTTT.

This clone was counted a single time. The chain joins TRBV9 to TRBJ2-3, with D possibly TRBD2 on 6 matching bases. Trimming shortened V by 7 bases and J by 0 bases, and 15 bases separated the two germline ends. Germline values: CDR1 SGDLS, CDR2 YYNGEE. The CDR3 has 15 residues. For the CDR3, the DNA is TGTGCCAGCGGCGGGGCCAGCGGTAGCACAGATACGCAGTATTTT. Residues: CASGGASGSTDTQYF.

In DNA, the CDR3 is TGTGCCAGCAGCTTAGAGGACTCTATCGACCTCGGGACCCAGTACTTC. Amino acids: CASSLEDSIDLGTQYF. The chain has TRBV11-3 and TRBJ2-5; D is perhaps TRBD2 (5 bases). The germline V and J ends were trimmed by 0 bases and 7 bases, with 18 bases remaining between them. CDR3 length: 16 residues. Germline loops: CDR1 SGHNT, CDR2 YENEEA.

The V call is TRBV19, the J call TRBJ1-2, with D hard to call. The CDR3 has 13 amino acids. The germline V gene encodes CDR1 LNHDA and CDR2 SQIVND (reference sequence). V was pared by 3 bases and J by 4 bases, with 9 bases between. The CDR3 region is CASSIGVGYGYTF. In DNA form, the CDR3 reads TGTGCCAGTAGTATTGGAGTAGGCTATGGCTACACCTTC. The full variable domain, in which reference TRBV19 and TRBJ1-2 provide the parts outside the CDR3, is DGGITQSPKYLFRKEGQNVTLSCEQNLNHDAMYWYRQDPGQGLRLIYYSQIVNDFQKGDIAEGYSVSREKKESFPLTVTSAQKNPTAFYLCASSIGVGYGYTFGSGTRLTVV.

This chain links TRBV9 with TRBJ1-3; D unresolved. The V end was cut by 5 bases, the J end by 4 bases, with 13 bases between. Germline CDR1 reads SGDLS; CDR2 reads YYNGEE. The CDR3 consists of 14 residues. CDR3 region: CASSPDPPGNTIYF. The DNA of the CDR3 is TGTGCCAGCAGTCCCGATCCTCCGGGAAACACCATATATTTT.

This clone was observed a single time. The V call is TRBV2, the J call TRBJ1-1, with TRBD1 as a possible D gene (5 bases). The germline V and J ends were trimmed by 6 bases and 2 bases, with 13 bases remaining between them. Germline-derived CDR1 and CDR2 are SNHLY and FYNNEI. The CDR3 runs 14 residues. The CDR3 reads CASRVTASNTEAFF. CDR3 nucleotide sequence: TGTGCCAGCAGAGTGACAGCGTCCAACACTGAAGCTTTCTTT.

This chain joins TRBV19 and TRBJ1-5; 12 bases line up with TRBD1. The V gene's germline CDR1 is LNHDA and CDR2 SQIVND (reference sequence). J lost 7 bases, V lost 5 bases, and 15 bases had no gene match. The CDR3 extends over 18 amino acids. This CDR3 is CASSPGTGGLLLGQPQHF. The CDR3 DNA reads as TGTGCCAGTAGTCCAGGGACAGGGGGCCTTCTTTTGGGGCAGCCCCAGCATTTT.

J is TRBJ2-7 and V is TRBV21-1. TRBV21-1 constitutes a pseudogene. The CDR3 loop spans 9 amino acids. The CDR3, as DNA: TGTGCCAGCGGTCCTGAGCAGTACGTC. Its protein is CASGPEQYV.

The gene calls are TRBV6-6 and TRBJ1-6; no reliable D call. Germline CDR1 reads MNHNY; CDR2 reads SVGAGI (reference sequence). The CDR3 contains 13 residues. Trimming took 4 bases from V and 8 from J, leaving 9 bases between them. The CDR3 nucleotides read TGTGCCAGCAGTTCAGGTACCCATTCACCCCTCCACTTT. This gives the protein CASSSGTHSPLHF.

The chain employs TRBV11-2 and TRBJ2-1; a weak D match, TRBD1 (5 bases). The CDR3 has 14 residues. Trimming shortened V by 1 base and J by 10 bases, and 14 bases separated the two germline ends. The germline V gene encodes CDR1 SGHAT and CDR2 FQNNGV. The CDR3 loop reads CASSLVVSGMEQFF. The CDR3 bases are TGTGCCAGCAGCTTAGTGGTATCAGGGATGGAGCAGTTCTTC.

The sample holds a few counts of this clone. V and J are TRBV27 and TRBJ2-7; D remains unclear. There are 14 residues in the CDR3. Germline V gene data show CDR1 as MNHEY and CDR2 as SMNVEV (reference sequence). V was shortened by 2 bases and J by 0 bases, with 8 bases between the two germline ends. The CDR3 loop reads CASSLGEYSYEQYF. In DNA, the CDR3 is TGTGCCAGCAGTTTAGGAGAATACTCCTACGAGCAGTACTTC.

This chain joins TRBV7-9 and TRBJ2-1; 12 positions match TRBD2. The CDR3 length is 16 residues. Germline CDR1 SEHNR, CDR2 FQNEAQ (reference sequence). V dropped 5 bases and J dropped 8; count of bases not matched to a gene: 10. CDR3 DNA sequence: TGTGCCAGCAGCCTATCGACTAGCGGGAGTTCGGATGAGCAGTTCTTC. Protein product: CASSLSTSGSSDEQFF.

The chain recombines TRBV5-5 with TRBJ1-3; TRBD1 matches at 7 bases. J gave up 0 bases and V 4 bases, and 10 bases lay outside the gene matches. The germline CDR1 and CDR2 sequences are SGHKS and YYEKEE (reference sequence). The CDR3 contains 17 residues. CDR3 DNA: TGTGCCAGCAGCGGCCGGGACAGTGGACGCTCTGGAAACACCATATATTTT. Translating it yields CASSGRDSGRSGNTIYF.

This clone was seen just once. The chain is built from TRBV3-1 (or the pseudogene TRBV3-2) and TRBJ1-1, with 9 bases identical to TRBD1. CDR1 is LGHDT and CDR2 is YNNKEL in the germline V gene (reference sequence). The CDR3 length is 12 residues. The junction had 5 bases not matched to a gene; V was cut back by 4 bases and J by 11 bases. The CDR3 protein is CASSRRDREAFF. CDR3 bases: TGTGCCAGCAGCCGTAGGGACAGGGAGGCTTTCTTT.

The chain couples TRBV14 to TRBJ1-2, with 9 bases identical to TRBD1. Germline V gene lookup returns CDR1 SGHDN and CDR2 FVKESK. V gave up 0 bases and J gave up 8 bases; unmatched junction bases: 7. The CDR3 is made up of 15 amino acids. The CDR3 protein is CASSQDSRTGEGYTF. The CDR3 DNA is TGTGCCAGCAGCCAAGATTCCCGGACAGGGGAAGGCTACACCTTC.

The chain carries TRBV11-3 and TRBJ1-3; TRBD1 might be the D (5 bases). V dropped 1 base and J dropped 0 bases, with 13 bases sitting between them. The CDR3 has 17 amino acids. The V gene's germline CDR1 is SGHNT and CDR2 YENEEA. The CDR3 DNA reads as TGTGCCAGCAGCTTAGCCCAGGGTGGCTTCTCTGGAAACACCATATATTTT. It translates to CASSLAQGGFSGNTIYF.